This T cell receptor (beta chain) was documented in a study of T cells after yellow fever vaccination. Each CDR3 protein gets one entry after TCRdb re-called the 5' RACE reads with MiXCR. There are some 560,000 distinct CDR3 sequences in the sample; 15% to 20% occur only once, and around 15% lies in the top ten. V was clipped by 7 bases and J by 4 bases, with 16 bases between them. Germline assignment: CDR1 MNHEY and CDR2 SVGAGI. The CDR3 is 14 residues long. This sequence joins TRBV6-5 and TRBJ2-5; D is perhaps TRBD2 (5 bases). The sequence was collected from a man under 40 who received the YFV17D yellow fever vaccine. The specimen was PBMCs, collected 15 days after the yellow fever booster vaccination. The CDR3: CASTSIGRGETQYF. DNA for the CDR3: TGTGCCAGCACCTCAATTGGACGGGGAGAGACCCAGTACTTC.